These 11 T cell receptor beta chains originate from one sample sequenced in a study of radiation and T cells in renal cell carcinoma. Treatment here: treatment-naive control, cytoreductive nephrectomy. Method: immunoSEQ multiplex PCR; TCRdb's copy keeps in-frame clones and lacks some. The repertoire holds around 16,000 clones, with around 60% as singletons. The specimen comprised tumor tissue, sampled from a patient whose treatment was nephrectomy without radiotherapy. Source of these receptors: a man over 45 with renal cell carcinoma.

The J gene is TRBJ1-1, the V gene TRBV10-3, with 8 positions matching TRBD1. The germline V gene has CDR1 ENHRY and CDR2 SYGVKD. The CDR3 consists of 14 residues. V was clipped by 6 bases and J by 6 bases; unmatched bases: 9. The CDR3 nucleotides read TGTGCCATCAGGGACACAGGGGGTATATCTGAAGCTTTCTTT. Translating gives CAIRDTGGISEAFF.

J is TRBJ1-4 and V is TRBV7-9, with D maybe TRBD1 (5 bases). V lost 5 bases, J lost 14 bases, and 12 bases lay in between. Germline CDR1 is SEHNR and CDR2 is FQNEAQ (reference sequence). The CDR3 is 11 residues long. The CDR3 DNA is TGTGCCAGCAGCCCAGGGAGGCACCTGTTTTTT. This codes for CASSPGRHLFF.

The J gene is TRBJ1-3, the V gene TRBV14, with 9 bases fitting TRBD1. This CDR3 has 15 amino acids. Germline V CDR1 and CDR2: SGHDN, FVKESK. Trimming removed 3 bases from V and 4 bases from J; junction bases left unmatched: 4. The CDR3 coding sequence is TGTGCCAGCAGCCAGTCGACAGGGGGGGGAAACACCATATATTTT. Its translation: CASSQSTGGGNTIYF.

In this sample, this clone turned up a few times. This chain uses TRBV9 with TRBJ2-3; D is tentatively TRBD1 or TRBD2 (5 bases each). CDR1 and CDR2 (germline): SGDLS, YYNGEE. The CDR3 has 16 amino acids. V lost 0 bases to trimming and J lost 2 bases, with 13 bases between them. CDR3 sequence reads: CASSVEVGEVTDTQYF. As DNA, the CDR3 is TGTGCCAGCAGCGTAGAGGTGGGGGAAGTCACAGATACGCAGTATTTT.

This clone was seen only a few times. This chain uses TRBV6-4 with TRBJ2-2; 8 bases map to TRBD1. This CDR3 is 13 amino acids long. Losses at the gene ends were 6 bases for V and 3 bases for J; bases not matched to a gene: 0. The germline V gene encodes CDR1 MRHNA and CDR2 SNTAGT. The DNA for the CDR3 is TGTGCCAGCAGGGACAGGGACACCGGGGAGCTGTTTTTT. As protein: CASRDRDTGELFF.

CDR3 amino acids: CASSPPTGSQSEQYF. The CDR3 DNA reads as TGTGCCAGCTCACCACCCACGGGGTCTCAGTCCGAGCAGTACTTC. The chain employs TRBV18 and TRBJ2-7, with D possibly TRBD2 on 5 matching bases. Germline CDR1 reads KGHSH; CDR2 reads LQKENI. Trimming removed 0 bases from V and 6 bases from J, with 15 bases in between. The CDR3 has 15 amino acids.

This sequence joins TRBV6-5 and TRBJ1-1; no clear D gene. The CDR3 is made up of 13 amino acids. Germline V gene data show CDR1 as MNHEY and CDR2 as SVGAGI. Deletions cut 5 bases from V and 6 bases from J, with 13 bases between. In DNA form, the CDR3 reads TGTGCCAGCAGTCGGGATAGCGACTCTGAAGCTTTCTTT. Its translation is CASSRDSDSEAFF.

This clone is termed medium-sized. The chain joins TRBV28 to TRBJ2-7, with a possible D match to TRBD1 (6 bases). The V gene's germline CDR1 is MDHEN and CDR2 SYDVKM. V was clipped by 4 bases and J by 2 bases, with 18 bases between them. There are 16 residues in the CDR3. In nucleotides, the CDR3 is TGTGCCAGCAGTTCGACGACCGGGACACTGGCCTACGAGCAGTACTTC. Protein: CASSSTTGTLAYEQYF.

CDR3 bases: TGCGCCAGCAGCTTGGTCCGACAGGGAGGTGGCTACACCTTC. It yields the protein CASSLVRQGGGYTF. This chain uses TRBV5-1 with TRBJ1-2; 7 bases line up with TRBD1. The length of the CDR3 is 14 residues. The V gene's germline CDR1 is SGHRS and CDR2 YFSETQ. With V trimmed by 0 bases and J by 7 bases, 6 bases remained unmatched.

This clone was seen a few times. The junction and the germline gene differ at one end; a read error may be behind it. The chain links TRBV7-3 to TRBJ1-2, with no clear D. Germline V gene lookup returns CDR1 SGHTA and CDR2 FQGTGA. The CDR3 totals 16 residues. CDR3 in amino acids: CASSQTAGASNYGYTF. DNA of the CDR3: TGCGCCAGCAGCCAAACGGCAGGCGCCTCTAACTATGGCTACACCTTC.

The chain links TRBV7-6 to TRBJ2-1; D is perhaps TRBD1 (5 bases). There are 12 residues in the CDR3. With 5 bases removed from V and 9 bases from J, the gap between germline ends came to 11 bases. Germline-derived CDR1 and CDR2 are SGHVS and FNYEAQ. In DNA, the CDR3 is TGTGCCAGCAGCGTCCAGGGTACTGAGCAGTTCTTC. Translation: CASSVQGTEQFF. The full variable domain, with the rest looked up from reference TRBV7-6 and TRBJ2-1, is GAGVSQSPRYKVTKRGQDVALRCDPISGHVSLYWYRQALGQGPEFLTYFNYEAQQDKSGLPNDRFSAERPEGSISTLTIQRTEQRDSAMYRCASSVQGTEQFFGPGTRLTVL.